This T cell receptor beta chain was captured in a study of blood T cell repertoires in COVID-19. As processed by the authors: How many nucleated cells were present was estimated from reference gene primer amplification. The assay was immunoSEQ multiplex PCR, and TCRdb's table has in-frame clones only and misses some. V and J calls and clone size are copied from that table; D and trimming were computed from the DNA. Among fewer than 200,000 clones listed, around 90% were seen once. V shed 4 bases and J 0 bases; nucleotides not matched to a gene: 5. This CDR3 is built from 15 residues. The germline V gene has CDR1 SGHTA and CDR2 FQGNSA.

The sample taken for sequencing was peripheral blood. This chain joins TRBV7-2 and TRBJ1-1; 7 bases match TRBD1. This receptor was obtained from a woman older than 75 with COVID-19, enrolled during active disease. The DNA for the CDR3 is TGTGCCAGCAGCTCACAGGGGTACATGAACACTGAAGCTTTCTTT. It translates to CASSSQGYMNTEAFF. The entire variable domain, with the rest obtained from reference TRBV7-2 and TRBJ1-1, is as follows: GAGVSQSPSNKVTEKGKDVELRCDPISGHTALYWYRQSLGQGLEFLIYFQGNSAPDKSGLPSDRFSAERTGGSVSTLTIQRTQQEDSAVYLCASSSQGYMNTEAFFGQGTRLTVV.